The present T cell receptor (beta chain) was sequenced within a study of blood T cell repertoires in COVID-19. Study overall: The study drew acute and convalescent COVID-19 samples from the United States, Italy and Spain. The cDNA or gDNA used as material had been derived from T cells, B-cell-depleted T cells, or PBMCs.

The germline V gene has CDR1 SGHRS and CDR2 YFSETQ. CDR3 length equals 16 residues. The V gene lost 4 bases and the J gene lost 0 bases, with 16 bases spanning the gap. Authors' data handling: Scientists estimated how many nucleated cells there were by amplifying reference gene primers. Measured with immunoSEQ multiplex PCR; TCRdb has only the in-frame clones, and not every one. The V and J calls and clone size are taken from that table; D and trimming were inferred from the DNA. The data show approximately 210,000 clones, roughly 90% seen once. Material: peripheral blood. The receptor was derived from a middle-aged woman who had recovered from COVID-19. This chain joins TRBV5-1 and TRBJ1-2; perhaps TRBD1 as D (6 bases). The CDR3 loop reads CASSEDRYLANYGYTF. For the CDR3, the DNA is TGCGCCAGCAGCGAAGACAGGTACTTAGCTAACTATGGCTACACCTTC. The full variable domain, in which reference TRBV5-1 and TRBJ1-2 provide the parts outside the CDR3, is KAGVTQTPRYLIKTRGQQVTLSCSPISGHRSVSWYQQTPGQGLQFLFEYFSETQRNKGNFPGRFSGRQFSNSRSEMNVSTLELGDSALYLCASSEDRYLANYGYTFGSGTRLTVV.